This T cell receptor beta chain appears in the sequencing data of a study of graft-versus-host responses after intestinal transplantation. General study findings and limits: The recipient marrow held GvH clones, and some of them showed up first in ileum or blood.

Per germline, CDR1 MDHEN and CDR2 SYDVKM. The CDR3 is made up of 15 amino acids. Trimming left V 5 bases short and J 6 bases short, with 18 bases between. Lymphocytes (intraepithelial and lamina propria) were released by processing the graft tissue. Comment on this clone: Its antigen is as yet unknown.

Assay: immunoSEQ multiplex PCR; the TCRdb copy retains only in-frame clones and omits some. This sample has about 8,000 clones, with approximately 64% found just once. This TCR was sampled from a human patient who received an intestinal transplant, so some T cells may come from the graft donor. The chain employs TRBV28 and TRBJ2-3, with TRBD2 as a possible D gene (5 bases). The specimen comprised ileum tissue, sampled roughly 450 days after transplant. The CDR3 DNA follows: TGTGCCAGCAGTCTATCTAAGGCAGCGGCGGATACGCAGTATTTT. It yields the protein CASSLSKAAADTQYF.